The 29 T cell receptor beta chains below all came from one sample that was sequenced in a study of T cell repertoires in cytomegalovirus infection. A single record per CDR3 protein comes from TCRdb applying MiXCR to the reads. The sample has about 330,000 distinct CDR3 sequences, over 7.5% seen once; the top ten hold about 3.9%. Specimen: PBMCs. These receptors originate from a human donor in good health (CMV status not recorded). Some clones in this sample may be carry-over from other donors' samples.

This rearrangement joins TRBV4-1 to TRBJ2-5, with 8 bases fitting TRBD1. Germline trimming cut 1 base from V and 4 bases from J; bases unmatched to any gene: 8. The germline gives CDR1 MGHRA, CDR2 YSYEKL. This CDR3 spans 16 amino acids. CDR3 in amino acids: CASSQVSTGDRETQYF. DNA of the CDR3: TGCGCCAGCAGCCAAGTTTCGACAGGGGACAGAGAGACCCAGTACTTC.

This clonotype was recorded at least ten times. The CDR3 DNA reads as TGTGCCAGCAGCTTGGGGCTAGCGGCGATGTACACAGATACGCAGTATTTT. This gives the protein CASSLGLAAMYTDTQYF. V is TRBV5-5 and J is TRBJ2-3; 7 bases map to TRBD2. CDR3 length: 17 residues. The germline gives CDR1 SGHKS, CDR2 YYEKEE (reference sequence). Losses at the gene ends were 0 bases for V and 2 bases for J; bases not matched to a gene: 9.

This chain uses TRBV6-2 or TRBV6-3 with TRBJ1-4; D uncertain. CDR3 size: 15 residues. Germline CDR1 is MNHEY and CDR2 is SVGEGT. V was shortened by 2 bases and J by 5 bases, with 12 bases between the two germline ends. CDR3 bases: TGTGCCAGCAGTTACATCGGGCTATCGAATGAAAAACTGTTTTTT. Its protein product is CASSYIGLSNEKLFF.

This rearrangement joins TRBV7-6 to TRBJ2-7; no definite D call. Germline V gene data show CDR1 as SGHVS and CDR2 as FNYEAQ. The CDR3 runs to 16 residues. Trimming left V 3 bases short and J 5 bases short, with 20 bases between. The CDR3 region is CASSFLIGRYQNEQYF. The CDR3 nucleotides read TGTGCCAGCAGCTTCCTAATTGGACGGTACCAGAACGAGCAGTACTTC.

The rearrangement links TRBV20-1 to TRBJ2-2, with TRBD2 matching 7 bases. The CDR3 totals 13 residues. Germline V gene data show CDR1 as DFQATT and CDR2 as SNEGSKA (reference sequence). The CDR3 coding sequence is TGCAGCTCAAGGACTAGACGTACCGGGGAGCTGTTTTTT. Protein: CSSRTRRTGELFF.

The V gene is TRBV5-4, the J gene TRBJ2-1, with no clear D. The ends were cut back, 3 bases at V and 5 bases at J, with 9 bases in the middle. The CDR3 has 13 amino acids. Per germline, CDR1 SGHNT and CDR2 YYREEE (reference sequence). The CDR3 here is CASSWYGNNEQFF. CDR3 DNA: TGTGCCAGCAGCTGGTATGGGAACAATGAGCAGTTCTTC.

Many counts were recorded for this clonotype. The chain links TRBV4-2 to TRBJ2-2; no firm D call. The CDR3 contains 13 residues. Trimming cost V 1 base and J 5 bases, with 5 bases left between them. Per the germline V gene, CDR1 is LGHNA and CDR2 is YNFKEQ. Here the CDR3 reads CASSQGNTGELFF. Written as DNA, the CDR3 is TGTGCCAGCAGCCAAGGGAATACCGGGGAGCTGTTTTTT.

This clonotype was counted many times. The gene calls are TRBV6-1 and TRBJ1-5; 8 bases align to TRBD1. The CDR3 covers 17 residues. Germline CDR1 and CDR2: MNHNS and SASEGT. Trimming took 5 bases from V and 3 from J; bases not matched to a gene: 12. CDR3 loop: CASSTSRTGRANQPQHF. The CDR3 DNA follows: TGTGCCAGCAGTACCTCCCGGACAGGGCGGGCCAATCAGCCCCAGCATTTT.

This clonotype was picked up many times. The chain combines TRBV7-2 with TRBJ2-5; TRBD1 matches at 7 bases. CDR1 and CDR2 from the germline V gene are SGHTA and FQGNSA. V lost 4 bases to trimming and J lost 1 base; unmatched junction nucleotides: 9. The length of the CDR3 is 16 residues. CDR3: CASSSKGQFAQETQYF. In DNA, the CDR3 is TGTGCCAGCAGCTCCAAGGGACAGTTCGCCCAAGAGACCCAGTACTTC.

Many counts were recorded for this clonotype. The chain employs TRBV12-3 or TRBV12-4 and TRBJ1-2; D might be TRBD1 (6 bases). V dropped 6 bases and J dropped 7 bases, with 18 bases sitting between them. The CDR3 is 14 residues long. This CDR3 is CASSPSGAPVGYTF. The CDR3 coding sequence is TGTGCCAGCAGCCCCTCAGGGGCGCCTGTTGGCTACACCTTC.

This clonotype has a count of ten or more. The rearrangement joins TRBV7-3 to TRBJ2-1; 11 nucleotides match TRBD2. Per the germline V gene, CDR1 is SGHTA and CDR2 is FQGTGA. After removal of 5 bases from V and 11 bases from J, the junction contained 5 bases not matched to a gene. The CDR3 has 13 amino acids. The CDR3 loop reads CASSATSGSKQFF. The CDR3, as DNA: TGTGCCAGCAGCGCCACTAGCGGGAGTAAGCAGTTCTTC.

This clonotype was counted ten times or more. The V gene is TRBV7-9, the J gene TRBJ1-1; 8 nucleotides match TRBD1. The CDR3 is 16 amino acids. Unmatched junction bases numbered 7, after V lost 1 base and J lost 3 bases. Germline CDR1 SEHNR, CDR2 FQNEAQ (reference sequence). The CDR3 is CASSLGTGSGYTEAFF. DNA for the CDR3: TGTGCCAGCAGCTTAGGGACAGGGTCCGGGTACACTGAAGCTTTCTTT.

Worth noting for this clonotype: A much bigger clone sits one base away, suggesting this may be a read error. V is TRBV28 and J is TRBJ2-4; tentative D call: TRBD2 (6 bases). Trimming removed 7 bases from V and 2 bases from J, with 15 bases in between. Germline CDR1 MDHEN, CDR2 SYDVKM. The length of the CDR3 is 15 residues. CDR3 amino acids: CASTPGVWTKNIQYF. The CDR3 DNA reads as TGTGCCAGCACCCCGGGAGTCTGGACCAAAAACATTCAGTACTTC.

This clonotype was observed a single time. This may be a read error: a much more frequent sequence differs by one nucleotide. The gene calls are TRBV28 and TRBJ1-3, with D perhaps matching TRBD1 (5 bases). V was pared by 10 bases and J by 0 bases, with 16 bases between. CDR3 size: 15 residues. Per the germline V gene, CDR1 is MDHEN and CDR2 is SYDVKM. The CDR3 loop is CANSRGPVSGNTIYF. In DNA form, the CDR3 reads TGTGCCAACAGCCGGGGACCGGTCTCTGGAAACACCATATATTTT.

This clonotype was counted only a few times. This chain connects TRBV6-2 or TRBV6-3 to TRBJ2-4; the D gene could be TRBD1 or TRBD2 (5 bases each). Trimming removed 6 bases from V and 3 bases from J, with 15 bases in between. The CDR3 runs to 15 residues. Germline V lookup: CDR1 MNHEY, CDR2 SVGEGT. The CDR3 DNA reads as TGTGCCAGCAGGGGGACGGAGGAGGACAAAAACATTCAGTACTTC. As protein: CASRGTEEDKNIQYF.

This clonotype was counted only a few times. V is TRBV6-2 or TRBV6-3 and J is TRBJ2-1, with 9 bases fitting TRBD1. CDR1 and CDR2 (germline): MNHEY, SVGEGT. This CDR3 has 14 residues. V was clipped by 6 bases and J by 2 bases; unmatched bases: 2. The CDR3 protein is CASRDRGPYNEQFF. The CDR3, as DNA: TGTGCCAGCAGGGACAGGGGACCCTACAATGAGCAGTTCTTC.

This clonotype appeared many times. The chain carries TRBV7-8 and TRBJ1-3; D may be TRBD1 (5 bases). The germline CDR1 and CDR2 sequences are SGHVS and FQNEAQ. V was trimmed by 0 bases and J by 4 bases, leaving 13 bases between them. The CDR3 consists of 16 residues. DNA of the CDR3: TGTGCCAGCAGCTTAGCGGGGCAGGGACTAGGAAACACCATATATTTT. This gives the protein CASSLAGQGLGNTIYF.

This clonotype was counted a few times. CDR3 coding DNA: TGCAGCGTTGAAGATTTAGGCGCGTGGCGCACCTTC. Encoded protein: CSVEDLGAWRTF. The chain combines TRBV29-1 with TRBJ1-2; D remains ambiguous. Germline loops: CDR1 SQVTM, CDR2 ANQGSEA. This CDR3 region has 12 residues. Trimming pared 0 bases from V and 13 bases from J, leaving 15 bases between. The full variable domain, in which reference TRBV29-1 and TRBJ1-2 provide the parts outside the CDR3, is SAVISQKPSRDICQRGTSLTIQCQVDSQVTMMFWYRQQPGQSLTLIATANQGSEATYESGFVIDKFPISRPNLTFSTLTVSNMSPEDSSIYLCSVEDLGAWRTFGSGTRLTVV.

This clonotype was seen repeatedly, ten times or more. The CDR3 here is CASSLRDRVYNEQFF. Written as DNA, the CDR3 is TGTGCCAGCAGCTTGAGGGACAGGGTTTACAATGAGCAGTTCTTC. The genes are TRBV5-6 and TRBJ2-1; 9 bases map to TRBD1. The CDR3 consists of 15 residues. Germline lookup yields CDR1 SGHDT and CDR2 YYEEEE. Trimming cost V 1 base and J 4 bases; bases outside gene matches: 3.

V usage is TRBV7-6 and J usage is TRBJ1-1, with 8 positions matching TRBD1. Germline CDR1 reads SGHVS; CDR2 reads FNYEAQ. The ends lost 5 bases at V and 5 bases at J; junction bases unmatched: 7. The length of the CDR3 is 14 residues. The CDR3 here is CASSKQGEVTEAFF. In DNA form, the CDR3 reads TGTGCCAGCAGCAAACAGGGGGAGGTGACTGAAGCTTTCTTT.

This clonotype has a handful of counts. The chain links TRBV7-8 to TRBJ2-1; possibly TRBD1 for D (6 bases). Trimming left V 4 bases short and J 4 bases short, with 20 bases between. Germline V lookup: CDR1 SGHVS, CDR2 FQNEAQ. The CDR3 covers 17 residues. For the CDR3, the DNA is TGTGCCAGCAGCTCCGCCTTAGTTGGGCAGGGGTACAATGAGCAGTTCTTC. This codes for CASSSALVGQGYNEQFF.

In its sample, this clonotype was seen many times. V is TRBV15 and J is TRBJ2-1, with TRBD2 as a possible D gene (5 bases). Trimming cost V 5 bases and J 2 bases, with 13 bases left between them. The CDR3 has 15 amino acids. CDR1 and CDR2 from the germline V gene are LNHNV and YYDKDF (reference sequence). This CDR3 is CATSGSYGAYNEQFF. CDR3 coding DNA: TGTGCCACCAGCGGATCCTACGGGGCCTACAATGAGCAGTTCTTC.

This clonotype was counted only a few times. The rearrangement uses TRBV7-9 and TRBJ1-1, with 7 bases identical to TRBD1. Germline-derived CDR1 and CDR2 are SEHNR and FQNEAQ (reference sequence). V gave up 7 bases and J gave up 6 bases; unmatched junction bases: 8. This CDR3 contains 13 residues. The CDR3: CASTPTGTPEAFF. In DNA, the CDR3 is TGTGCCAGCACCCCGACAGGGACCCCTGAAGCTTTCTTT.

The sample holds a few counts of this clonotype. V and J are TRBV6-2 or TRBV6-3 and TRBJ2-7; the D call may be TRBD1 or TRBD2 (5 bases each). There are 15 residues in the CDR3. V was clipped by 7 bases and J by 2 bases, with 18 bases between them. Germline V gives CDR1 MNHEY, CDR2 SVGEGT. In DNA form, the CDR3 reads TGTGCCAGCACCCCACCCGGGACGCCTCCCTACGAGCAGTACTTC. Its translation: CASTPPGTPPYEQYF.

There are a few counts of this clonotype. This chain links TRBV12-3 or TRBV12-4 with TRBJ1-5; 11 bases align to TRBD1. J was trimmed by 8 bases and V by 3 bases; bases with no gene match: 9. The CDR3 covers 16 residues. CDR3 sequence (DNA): TGTGCCAGCAGTTTGTACGGACAGGGGGCCGGGAAGCCCCAGCATTTT. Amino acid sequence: CASSLYGQGAGKPQHF.

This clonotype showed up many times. CDR3 bases: TGTGCCAGCAGGTCTGACTTGTTTAGCACCGGGGAGCTGTTTTTT. Its protein product is CASRSDLFSTGELFF. The chain uses TRBV28 and TRBJ2-2; no clear D. Germline V gene data show CDR1 as MDHEN and CDR2 as SYDVKM. The CDR3 length is 15 residues. V shed 6 bases and J shed 4 bases, with 15 bases lying between them.

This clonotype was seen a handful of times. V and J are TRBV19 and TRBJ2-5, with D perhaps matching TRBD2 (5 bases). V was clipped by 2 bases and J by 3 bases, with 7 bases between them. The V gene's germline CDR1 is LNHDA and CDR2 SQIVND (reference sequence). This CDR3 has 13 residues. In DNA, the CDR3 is TGTGCCAGTAGTATAACCGGGGAAGAGACCCAGTACTTC. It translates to CASSITGEETQYF.

The CDR3 loop reads CASSPNSQLAQYF. As DNA, the CDR3 is TGTGCCAGCAGCCCTAACAGTCAGCTGGCCCAGTACTTC. The rearrangement links TRBV7-7 to TRBJ2-5; no reliable D call. This CDR3 is built from 13 residues. V shed 5 bases and J shed 9 bases, with 16 bases lying between them. CDR1 and CDR2 from the germline V gene are SSHAT and FNYEAQ (reference sequence).

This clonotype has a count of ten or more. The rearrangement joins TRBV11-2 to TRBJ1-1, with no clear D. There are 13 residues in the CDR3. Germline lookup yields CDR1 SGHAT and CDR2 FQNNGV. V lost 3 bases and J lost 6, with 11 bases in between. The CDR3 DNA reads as TGTGCCAGCAGCTTCCCTGTTCAGTCTGAAGCTTTCTTT. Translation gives CASSFPVQSEAFF. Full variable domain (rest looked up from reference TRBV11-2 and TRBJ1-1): EAGVAQSPRYKIIEKRQSVAFWCNPISGHATLYWYQQILGQGPKLLIQFQNNGVVDDSQLPKDRFSAERLKGVDSTLKIQPAKLEDSAVYLCASSFPVQSEAFFGQGTRLTVV.